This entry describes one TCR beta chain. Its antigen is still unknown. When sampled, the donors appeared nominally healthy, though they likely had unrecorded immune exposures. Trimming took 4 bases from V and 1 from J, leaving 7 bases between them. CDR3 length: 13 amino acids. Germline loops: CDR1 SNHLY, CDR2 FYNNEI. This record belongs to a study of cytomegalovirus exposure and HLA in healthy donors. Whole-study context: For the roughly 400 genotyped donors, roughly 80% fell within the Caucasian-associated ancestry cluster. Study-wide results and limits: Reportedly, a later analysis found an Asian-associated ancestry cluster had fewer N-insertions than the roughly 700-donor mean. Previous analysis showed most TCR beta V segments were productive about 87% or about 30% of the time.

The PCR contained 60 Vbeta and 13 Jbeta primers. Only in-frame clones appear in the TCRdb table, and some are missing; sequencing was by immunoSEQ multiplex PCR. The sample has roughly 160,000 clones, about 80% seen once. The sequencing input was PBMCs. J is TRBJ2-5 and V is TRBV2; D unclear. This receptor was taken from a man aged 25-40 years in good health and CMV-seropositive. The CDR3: CASSVGSQETQYF. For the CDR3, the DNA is TGTGCCAGCAGTGTTGGCAGCCAAGAGACCCAGTACTTC.